This entry lists 8 T cell receptor beta chains sequenced from one sample in a study of shared clonotypes between healthy human individuals (dated by TCRdb to about 2020). Library preparation employed the immunoSEQ multiplex PCR assay. What TCRdb holds here is the immuneACCESS table cut down to in-frame rearrangements. Part of the clones is not present; checked against another copy, under half of the missing clones reflect an unresolved V gene, and the others are unexplained. For this sample the table gives about 490,000 clones, of which about 79% were detected only once. The ten largest account for 10% to 15% of the sample. Sample: PBMCs. These receptors originate from a woman in her forties in good health. Some clones in this sample may be carry-over from other donors' samples.

J is TRBJ1-2 and V is TRBV19; D perhaps matches TRBD1 (6 bases). Germline V gene data show CDR1 as LNHDA and CDR2 as SQIVND (reference sequence). V dropped 6 bases and J dropped 3 bases, with 14 bases sitting between them. CDR3 length equals 14 residues. The CDR3, as DNA: TGTGCCAGTAGGCCCAGGGGAAGCGACTATGGCTACACCTTC. Encoded protein: CASRPRGSDYGYTF.

This chain uses TRBV6-1 with TRBJ2-2; TRBD1 agrees at 8 bases. The CDR3 consists of 15 residues. The germline gives CDR1 MNHNS, CDR2 SASEGT. The junction had 8 bases not matched to a gene; V was cut back by 7 bases and J by 4 bases. The CDR3, as DNA: TGTGCCAGCACTCCATTAACAGGGGGCACCGGGGAGCTGTTTTTT. It translates to CASTPLTGGTGELFF.

The J gene is TRBJ1-6, the V gene TRBV30, with 7 positions matching TRBD1. V shed 6 bases and J 0 bases; nucleotides not matched to a gene: 11. Germline CDR1 reads GTSNPN; CDR2 reads SVGIG (reference sequence). There are 17 residues in the CDR3. The DNA of the CDR3 is TGTGCCTGCAGAACCGCAGGGGGGAGCTCCTATAATTCACCCCTCCACTTT. This codes for CACRTAGGSSYNSPLHF.

This clone was counted a few times. J is TRBJ1-4 and V is TRBV18, with 7 bases identical to TRBD1. Germline loops: CDR1 KGHSH, CDR2 LQKENI. CDR3 length: 15 residues. The V and J ends lost 3 bases and 5 bases, in that order; junction bases with no gene match: 6. The chain's CDR3 is CASSPMGQRNEKLFF. CDR3 bases: TGTGCCAGCTCACCGATGGGACAGAGGAATGAAAAACTGTTTTTT.

The chain couples TRBV6-1 to TRBJ2-7; a possible D gene is TRBD1 (5 bases). CDR1 is MNHNS and CDR2 is SASEGT in the germline V gene. The V end lost 4 bases, the J end lost 3 bases, and 10 bases lay between the germline ends. The CDR3 extends over 13 amino acids. CDR3 in amino acids: CASSVGPYYEQYF. As DNA, the CDR3 is TGTGCCAGCAGTGTGGGGCCCTACTACGAGCAGTACTTC.

The chain combines TRBV18 with TRBJ2-2; D not certain. V was pared by 1 base and J by 7 bases, with 7 bases between. Per the germline V gene, CDR1 is KGHSH and CDR2 is LQKENI. This CDR3 comprises 13 residues. As DNA, the CDR3 is TGTGCCAGCTCACCACAATTCCTCGGGGAGCTGTTTTTT. As protein: CASSPQFLGELFF. The full variable domain, with the rest looked up from reference TRBV18 and TRBJ2-2, is NAGVMQNPRHLVRRRGQEARLRCSPMKGHSHVYWYRQLPEEGLKFMVYLQKENIIDESGMPKERFSAEFPKEGPSILRIQQVVRGDSAAYFCASSPQFLGELFFGEGSRLTVL.

J is TRBJ2-1 and V is TRBV21-1; the D call of TRBD2 is as the table states it, not checked on the DNA. TRBV21-1 corresponds to a pseudogene. CDR3 length: 16 amino acids. CDR3 coding DNA: TGTGCCAGCAGCCACCCCACCACGGGGGTTTACAATGAGCAGTTCTTC. Translated, it gives CASSHPTTGVYNEQFF.

The rearrangement links TRBV7-9 to TRBJ2-1; D is perhaps TRBD2 (5 bases). V lost 4 bases and J 5 bases, leaving 18 bases between the germline ends. Looked up from germline, CDR1 is SEHNR and CDR2 is FQNEAQ (reference sequence). This CDR3 is 16 amino acids long. The CDR3 is CASSSDWTIRNNEQFF. The CDR3 DNA reads TGTGCCAGCAGCTCGGACTGGACGATACGTAACAATGAGCAGTTCTTC.